Sequencing of this T cell receptor beta chain was carried out in a study of naive and memory T cell subsets. Four subsets defined by CD45RA and CD27 were sorted after CD3, CD4, CD8 and live/dead staining. About this clonotype itself: A much larger clonotype is one base distant, so this may be a read error.

The beta constant-region primer was an equimolar mix of two oligonucleotides covering TRBC1 and TRBC2. Ligated cDNA was amplified by four rounds of PCR with nested alpha and beta constant-region primers and SP2. TCRdb processed the UMI-ligation and nested PCR reads anew with MiXCR; each CDR3 protein has one entry. The sample has over 65,000 distinct CDR3 sequences, approximately 9.2% seen once. The source is a human donor in good health. The sequenced material came from naive CD8+ T cells from blood.

CDR3 DNA: TGCGCCAGCAGTGAGACGGCTAGCGGGTTACATGAGCAGTACTTC. It is translated as CASSETASGLHEQYF. The chain uses TRBV10-2 and TRBJ2-1; TRBD2 matches 8 bases. The end of the DNA is better explained by TRBJ2-7, so the J call may be wrong. CDR3 length: 15 residues. The germline V gene encodes CDR1 WSHSY and CDR2 SAAADI.